Sequencing of this T cell receptor (beta chain) was carried out in a study of pediatric ulcerative colitis. Looked up from germline, CDR1 is MDHEN and CDR2 is SYDVKM. V lost 7 bases and J 5 bases, leaving 18 bases between the germline ends. This CDR3 contains 14 residues. A single count supports this clone. Its cognate antigen is unknown. Each sample received Survey-level depth of up to 500,000 reads. Sequencing used immunoSEQ multiplex PCR; TCRdb keeps in-frame clones, though not all of them. This table has about 60,000 clones, about 87% appearing once. Overall study results and limits: A couple of rectal CDR3 clonotypes occurred in all ulcerative colitis patients. Acute severe colitis showed lower rectal diversity from clonal expansions. Compared with controls, ulcerative colitis showed greater blood-rectum clone sharing.

This chain connects TRBV28 to TRBJ2-7; D possibly corresponds to TRBD1 (5 bases). This receptor was obtained from a boy between 10 and 17 years old who was a control in a study of pediatric ulcerative colitis. The sequencing sample was made of blood. CDR3 residues: CASTSRTPLNEQYF. The CDR3 nucleotides are TGTGCCAGCACATCCCGGACACCCCTAAACGAGCAGTACTTC.